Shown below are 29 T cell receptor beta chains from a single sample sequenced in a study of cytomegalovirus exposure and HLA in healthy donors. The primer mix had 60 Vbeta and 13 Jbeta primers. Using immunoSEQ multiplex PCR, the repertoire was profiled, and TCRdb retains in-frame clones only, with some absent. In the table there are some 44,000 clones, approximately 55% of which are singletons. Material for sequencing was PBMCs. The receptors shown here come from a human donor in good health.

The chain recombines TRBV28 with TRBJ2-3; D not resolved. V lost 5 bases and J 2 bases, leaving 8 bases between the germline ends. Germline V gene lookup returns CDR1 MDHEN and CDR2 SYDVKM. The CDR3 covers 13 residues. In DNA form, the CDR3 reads TGTGCCAGCAGTCCCCCTCCCACAGATACGCAGTATTTT. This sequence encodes CASSPPPTDTQYF.

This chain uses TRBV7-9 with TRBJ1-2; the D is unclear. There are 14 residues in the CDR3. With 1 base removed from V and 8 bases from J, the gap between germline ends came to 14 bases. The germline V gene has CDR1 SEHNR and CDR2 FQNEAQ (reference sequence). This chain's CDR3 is CASSLEGVRGGYTF. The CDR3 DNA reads TGTGCCAGCAGCTTAGAAGGCGTCAGAGGCGGCTACACCTTC.

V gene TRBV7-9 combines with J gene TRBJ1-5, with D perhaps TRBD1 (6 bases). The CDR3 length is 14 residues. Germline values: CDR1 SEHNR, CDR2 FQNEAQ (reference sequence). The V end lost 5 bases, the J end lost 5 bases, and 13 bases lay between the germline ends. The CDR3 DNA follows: TGTGCCAGCAGCACACAGGGCCCTTATCAGCCCCAGCATTTT. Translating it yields CASSTQGPYQPQHF.

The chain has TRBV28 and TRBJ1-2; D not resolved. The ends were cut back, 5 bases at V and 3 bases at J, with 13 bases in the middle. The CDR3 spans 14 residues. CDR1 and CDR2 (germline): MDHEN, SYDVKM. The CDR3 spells CASSDDPGDYGYTF. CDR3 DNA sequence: TGTGCCAGCAGTGATGACCCCGGGGACTATGGCTACACCTTC.

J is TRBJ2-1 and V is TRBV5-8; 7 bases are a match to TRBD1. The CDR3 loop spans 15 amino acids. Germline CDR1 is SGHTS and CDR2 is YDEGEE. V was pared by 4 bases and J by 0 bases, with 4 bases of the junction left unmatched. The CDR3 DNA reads TGTGCCAGCAGCCGGGGACAGACCTCCTACAATGAGCAGTTCTTC. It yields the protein CASSRGQTSYNEQFF.

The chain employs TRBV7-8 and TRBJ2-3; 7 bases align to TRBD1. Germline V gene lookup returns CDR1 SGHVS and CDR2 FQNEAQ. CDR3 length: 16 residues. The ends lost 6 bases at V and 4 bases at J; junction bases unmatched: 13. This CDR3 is CASRRTSDRQADTQYF. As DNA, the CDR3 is TGTGCCAGCAGACGTACCTCGGACAGGCAAGCAGATACGCAGTATTTT.

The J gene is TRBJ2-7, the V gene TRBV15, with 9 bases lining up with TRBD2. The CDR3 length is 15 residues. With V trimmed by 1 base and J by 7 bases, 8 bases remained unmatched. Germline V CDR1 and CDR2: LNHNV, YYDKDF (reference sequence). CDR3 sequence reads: CATSRGREGLGEQYF. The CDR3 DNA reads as TGTGCCACCAGCAGAGGGCGGGAGGGCCTGGGGGAGCAGTACTTC.

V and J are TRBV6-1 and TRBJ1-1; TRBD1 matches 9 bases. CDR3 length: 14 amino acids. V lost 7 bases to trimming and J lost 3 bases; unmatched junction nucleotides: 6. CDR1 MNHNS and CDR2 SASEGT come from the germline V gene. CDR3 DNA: TGTGCCAGCACCAGGGACAGGGTAGACACTGAAGCTTTCTTT. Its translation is CASTRDRVDTEAFF.

The CDR3 is CASSLALGTGNTEAFF. CDR3 DNA: TGCGCCAGCAGCTTGGCATTGGGGACTGGTAACACTGAAGCTTTCTTT. The chain is built from TRBV5-1 and TRBJ1-1, with TRBD1 as a possible D gene (5 bases). The germline V and J ends were trimmed by 0 bases and 2 bases, with 14 bases remaining between them. The CDR3 covers 16 residues. Germline values: CDR1 SGHRS, CDR2 YFSETQ.

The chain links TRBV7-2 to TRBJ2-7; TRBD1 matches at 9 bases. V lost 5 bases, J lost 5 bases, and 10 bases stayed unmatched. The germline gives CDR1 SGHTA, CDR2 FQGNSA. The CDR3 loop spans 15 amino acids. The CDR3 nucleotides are TGTGCCAGCAGCCAAGGGGCGGGACAGGGAAACGAGCAGTACTTC. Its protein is CASSQGAGQGNEQYF.

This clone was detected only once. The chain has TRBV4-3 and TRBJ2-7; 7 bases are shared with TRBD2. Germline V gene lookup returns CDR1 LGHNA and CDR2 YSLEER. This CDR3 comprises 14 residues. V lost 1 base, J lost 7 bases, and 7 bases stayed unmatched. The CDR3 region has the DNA TGCGCCAGCAGCCAAGGTCCTGGGGGAGGGGAGCAGTACTTC. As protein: CASSQGPGGGEQYF.

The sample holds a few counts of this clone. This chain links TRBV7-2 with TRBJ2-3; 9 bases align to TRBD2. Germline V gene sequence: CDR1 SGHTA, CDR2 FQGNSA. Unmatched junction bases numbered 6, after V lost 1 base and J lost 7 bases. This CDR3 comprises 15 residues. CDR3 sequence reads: CASSLVGGGANTQYF. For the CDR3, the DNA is TGTGCCAGCAGCTTAGTTGGCGGGGGGGCTAATACGCAGTATTTT.

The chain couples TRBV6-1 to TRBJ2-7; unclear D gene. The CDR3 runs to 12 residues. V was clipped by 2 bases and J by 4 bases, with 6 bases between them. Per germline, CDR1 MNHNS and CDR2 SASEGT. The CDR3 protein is CASSEQTYEQYF. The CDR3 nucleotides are TGTGCCAGCAGTGAACAGACATACGAGCAGTACTTC.

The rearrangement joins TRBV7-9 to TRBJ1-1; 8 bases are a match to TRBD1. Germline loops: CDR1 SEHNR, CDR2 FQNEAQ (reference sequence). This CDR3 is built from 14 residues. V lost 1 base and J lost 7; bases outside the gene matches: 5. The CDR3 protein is CASSLGQGAGEAFF. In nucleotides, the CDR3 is TGTGCCAGCAGCTTAGGGCAGGGGGCTGGTGAAGCTTTCTTT.

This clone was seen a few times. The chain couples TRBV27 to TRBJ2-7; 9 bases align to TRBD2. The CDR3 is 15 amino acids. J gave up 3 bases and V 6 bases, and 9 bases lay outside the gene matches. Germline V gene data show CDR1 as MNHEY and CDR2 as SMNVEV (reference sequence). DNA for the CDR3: TGTGCCAGCAGCCCCCTTCTAGCGGGAAGCTACGAGCAGTACTTC. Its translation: CASSPLLAGSYEQYF.

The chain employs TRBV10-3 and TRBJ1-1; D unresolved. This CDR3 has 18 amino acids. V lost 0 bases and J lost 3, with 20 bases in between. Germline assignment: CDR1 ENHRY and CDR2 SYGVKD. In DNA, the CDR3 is TGTGCCATCAGTGAGTCGATTATTCGCCGGGGTAAGGACACTGAAGCTTTCTTT. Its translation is CAISESIIRRGKDTEAFF.

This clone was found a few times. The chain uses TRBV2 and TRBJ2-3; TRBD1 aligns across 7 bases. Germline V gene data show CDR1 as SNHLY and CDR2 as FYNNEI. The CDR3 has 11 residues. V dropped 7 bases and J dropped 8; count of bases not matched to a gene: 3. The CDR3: CASNAGGTQYF. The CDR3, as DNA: TGTGCCAGCAATGCAGGGGGTACGCAGTATTTT.

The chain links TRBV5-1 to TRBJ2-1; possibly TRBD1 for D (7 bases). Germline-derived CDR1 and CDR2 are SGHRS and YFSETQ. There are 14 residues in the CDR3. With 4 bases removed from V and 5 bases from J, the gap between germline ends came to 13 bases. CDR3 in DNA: TGCGCCAGCAGCCCGCAGGGGGAGGACAATGAGCAGTTCTTC. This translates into CASSPQGEDNEQFF. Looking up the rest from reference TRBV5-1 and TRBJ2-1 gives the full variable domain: KAGVTQTPRYLIKTRGQQVTLSCSPISGHRSVSWYQQTPGQGLQFLFEYFSETQRNKGNFPGRFSGRQFSNSRSEMNVSTLELGDSALYLCASSPQGEDNEQFFGPGTRLTVL.

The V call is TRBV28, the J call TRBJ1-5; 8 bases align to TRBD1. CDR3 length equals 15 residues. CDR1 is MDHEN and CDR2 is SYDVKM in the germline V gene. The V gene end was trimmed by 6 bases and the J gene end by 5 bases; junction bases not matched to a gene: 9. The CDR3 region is CASRAAGGWYQPQHF. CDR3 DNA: TGTGCCAGCAGGGCCGCAGGGGGCTGGTATCAGCCCCAGCATTTT.

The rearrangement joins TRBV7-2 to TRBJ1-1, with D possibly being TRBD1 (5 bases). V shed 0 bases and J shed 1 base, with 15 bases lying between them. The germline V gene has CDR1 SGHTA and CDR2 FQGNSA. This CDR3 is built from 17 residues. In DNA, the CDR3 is TGTGCCAGCAGCTTAGCGCGGGGCCCCCATACGAACACTGAAGCTTTCTTT. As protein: CASSLARGPHTNTEAFF.

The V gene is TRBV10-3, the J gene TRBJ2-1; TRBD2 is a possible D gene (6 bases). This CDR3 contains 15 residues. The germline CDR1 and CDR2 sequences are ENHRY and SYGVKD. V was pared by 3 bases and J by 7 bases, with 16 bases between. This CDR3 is CAISEFGTGGNEQFF. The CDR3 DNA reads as TGTGCCATCAGTGAATTCGGGACTGGCGGGAATGAGCAGTTCTTC.

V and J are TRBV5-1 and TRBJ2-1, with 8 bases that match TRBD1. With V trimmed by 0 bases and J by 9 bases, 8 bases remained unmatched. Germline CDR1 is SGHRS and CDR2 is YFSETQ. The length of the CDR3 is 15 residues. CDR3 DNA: TGCGCCAGCAGCTTGGTAGGACAGGGAATAGGTGAGCAGTTCTTC. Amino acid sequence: CASSLVGQGIGEQFF.

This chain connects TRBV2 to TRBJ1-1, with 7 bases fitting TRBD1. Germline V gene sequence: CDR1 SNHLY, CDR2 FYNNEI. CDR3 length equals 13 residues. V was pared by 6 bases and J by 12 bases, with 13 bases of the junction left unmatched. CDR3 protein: CASRDTGTVRTFF. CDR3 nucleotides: TGTGCCAGCAGGGATACCGGGACAGTGAGGACTTTCTTT. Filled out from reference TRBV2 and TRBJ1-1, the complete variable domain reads EPEVTQTPSHQVTQMGQEVILRCVPISNHLYFYWYRQILGQKVEFLVSFYNNEISEKSEIFDDQFSVERPDGSNFTLKIRSTKLEDSAMYFCASRDTGTVRTFFGQGTRLTVV.

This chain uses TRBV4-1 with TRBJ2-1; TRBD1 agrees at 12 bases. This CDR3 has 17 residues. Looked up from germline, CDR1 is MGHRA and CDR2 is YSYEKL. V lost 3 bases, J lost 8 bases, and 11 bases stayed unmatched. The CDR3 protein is CASSHDPRDRGLDEQFF. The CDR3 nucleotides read TGCGCCAGCAGCCATGATCCCCGGGACAGGGGGCTGGATGAGCAGTTCTTC.

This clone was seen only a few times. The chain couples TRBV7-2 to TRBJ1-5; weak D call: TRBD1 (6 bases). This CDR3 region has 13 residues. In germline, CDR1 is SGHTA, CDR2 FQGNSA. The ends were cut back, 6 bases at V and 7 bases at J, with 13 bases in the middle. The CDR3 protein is CASRLSRGQPQHF. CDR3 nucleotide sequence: TGTGCCAGCAGGTTATCCAGGGGCCAGCCCCAGCATTTT.

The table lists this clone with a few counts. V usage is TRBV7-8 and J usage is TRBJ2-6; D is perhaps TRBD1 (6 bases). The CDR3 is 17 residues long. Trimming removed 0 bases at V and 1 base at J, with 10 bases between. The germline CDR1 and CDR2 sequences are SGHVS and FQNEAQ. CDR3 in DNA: TGTGCCAGCAGCTTAGCGCTCAGGGGTTCTGGGGCCAACGTCCTGACTTTC. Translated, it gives CASSLALRGSGANVLTF.

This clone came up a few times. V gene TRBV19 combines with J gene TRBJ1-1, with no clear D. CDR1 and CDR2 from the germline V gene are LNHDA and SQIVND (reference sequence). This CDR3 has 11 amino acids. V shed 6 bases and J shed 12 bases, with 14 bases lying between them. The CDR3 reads CASRTSRETFF. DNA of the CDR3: TGTGCCAGTAGGACTTCACGAGAAACTTTCTTT. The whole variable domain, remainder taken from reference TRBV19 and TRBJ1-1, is DGGITQSPKYLFRKEGQNVTLSCEQNLNHDAMYWYRQDPGQGLRLIYYSQIVNDFQKGDIAEGYSVSREKKESFPLTVTSAQKNPTAFYLCASRTSRETFFGQGTRLTVV.

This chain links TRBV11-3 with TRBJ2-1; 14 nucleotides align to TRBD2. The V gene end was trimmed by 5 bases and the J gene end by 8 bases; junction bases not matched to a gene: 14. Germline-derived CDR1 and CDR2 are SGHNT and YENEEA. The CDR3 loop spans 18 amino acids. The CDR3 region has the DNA TGTGCCAGCAGCCCGACCTTTCCGGGACTAGCGGGAGCTGATGAGCAGTTCTTC. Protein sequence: CASSPTFPGLAGADEQFF.

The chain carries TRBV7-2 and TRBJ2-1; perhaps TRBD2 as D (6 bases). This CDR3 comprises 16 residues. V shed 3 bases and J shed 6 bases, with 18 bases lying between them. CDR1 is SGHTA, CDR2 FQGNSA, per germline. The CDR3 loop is CASSLFSGSESNEQFF. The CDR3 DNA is TGTGCCAGCAGCTTGTTCTCCGGGAGCGAGAGCAATGAGCAGTTCTTC.